This paragraph reports one T cell receptor beta chain. The antigen remains unidentified. At one of its ends the junction is not consistent with the germline gene, which may arise from a read error. Libraries were prepared by immunoSEQ multiplex PCR; TCRdb keeps only in-frame clonotypes and omits some of them. The data show approximately 500,000 clones, approximately 82% seen once. Genomic DNA from unsorted samples was obtained from around 88 million PBMCs (per sample). The length of the CDR3 is 14 residues. Germline-derived CDR1 and CDR2 are SGHNT and YYREEE (reference sequence). The sample belongs to a study of shared clonotypes between healthy human individuals. Study-level findings and limits: Clonotype sharing among donors was expected to depend on sequencing depth.

The sample was PBMCs. The receptor's source is a woman between 40 and 50 years old in good health. Some clones in this sample may be carry-over from other donors' samples. This chain uses TRBV5-4 with TRBJ2-7; 7 positions match TRBD2. The CDR3 DNA is TGTGCCAGCAGGTTGGGGCGGGAGTCGTACGAGCAGTACTTC. It specifies CASRLGRESYEQYF.